This T cell receptor beta chain derives from a study of blood T cell repertoires in COVID-19. The wider study: The study drew acute and convalescent COVID-19 samples from the United States, Italy and Spain. PBMCs, B-cell-depleted T cells, or T cells provided the cDNA or gDNA that made up the material.

Authors' data handling: Using reference gene primer amplification, nucleated cell counts were estimated. Here immunoSEQ multiplex PCR was the method, and the copy in TCRdb shows in-frame clones only, minus some. The V and J calls and the clone size are those of that table, but D and trimming were determined from the DNA. The sample shows roughly 300,000 clones, roughly 86% of them seen only once. Sequencing input: peripheral blood. This TCR was sampled from a woman in her forties or fifties who had recovered from COVID-19.

The CDR3 loop is CASKKSGRGDTQYF. In DNA, the CDR3 is TGTGCCTCAAAAAAGAGCGGGAGGGGAGATACGCAGTATTTT. The rearrangement links TRBV10-3 to TRBJ2-3, with 10 bases that match TRBD2. The germline V gene encodes CDR1 ENHRY and CDR2 SYGVKD. Trimming at V came to 11 bases and at J to 5 bases, leaving 10 bases not matched to a gene. The CDR3 is made up of 14 amino acids.